This T cell receptor beta chain was recorded in a study of kidney transplant recipient with SARS-CoV-2 infection. This clonotype was observed many times. Germline values: CDR1 SNHLY, CDR2 FYNNEI. The CDR3 has 12 amino acids. Trimming stripped 3 bases from V and 7 bases from J, with 6 bases between. TCRdb reanalysed the reads using MiXCR and keeps one entry per CDR3 protein. Here the sample spans under 250,000 distinct CDR3 sequences, around 30% being singletons. Sequences were derived from a blood sample, sampled at baseline and between days 110 and 120 from a kidney transplant recipient. The V gene is TRBV2, the J gene TRBJ1-4; D is unclear. This clonotype originated in a male patient in his thirties who had COVID-19 and was a kidney transplant recipient. Part of the T cell pool may stem from the graft donor. CDR3 protein: CASSDRIEKLFF. DNA for the CDR3: TGTGCCAGCAGTGACAGGATTGAAAAACTGTTTTTT.